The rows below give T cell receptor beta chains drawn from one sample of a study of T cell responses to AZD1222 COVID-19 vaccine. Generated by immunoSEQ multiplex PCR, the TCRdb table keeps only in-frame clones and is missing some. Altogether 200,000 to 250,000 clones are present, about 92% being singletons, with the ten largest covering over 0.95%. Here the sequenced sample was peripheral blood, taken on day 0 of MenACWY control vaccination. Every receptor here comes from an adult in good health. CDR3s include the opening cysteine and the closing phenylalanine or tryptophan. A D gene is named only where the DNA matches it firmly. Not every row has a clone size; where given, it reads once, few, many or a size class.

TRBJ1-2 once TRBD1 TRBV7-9 CASTVGQAYGYTF TGTGCCAGCACCGTAGGACAGGCTTATGGCTACACCTTC
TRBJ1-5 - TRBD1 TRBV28 CASTGGTEPQHF TGTGCCAGCACAGGGGGGACGGAGCCCCAGCATTTT
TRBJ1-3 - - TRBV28 CASSSLVSSGNTIYF TGTGCCAGTTCTTCCTTGGTTTCATCTGGAAACACCATATATTTT
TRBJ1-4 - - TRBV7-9 CASIPRGSGREKLFF TGTGCCAGCATCCCCCGAGGTTCAGGAAGAGAAAAACTGTTTTTT
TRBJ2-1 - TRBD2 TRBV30 CAWGGVGTSLYNEQFF TGTGCCTGGGGAGGGGTCGGGACTAGTCTCTACAATGAGCAGTTCTTC
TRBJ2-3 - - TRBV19 CASSPIRDIGTDTQYF TGTGCCAGTAGTCCAATCCGGGACATCGGCACAGATACGCAGTATTTT
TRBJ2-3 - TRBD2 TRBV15 CATSSSGGGTQYF TGTGCCACCAGCAGCTCCGGGGGGGGTACGCAGTATTTT
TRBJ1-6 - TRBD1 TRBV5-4 CASSSRDRNSPLHF TGTGCCAGCAGCTCACGGGACAGAAATTCACCCCTCCACTTT
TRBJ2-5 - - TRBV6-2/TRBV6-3 CASSYVRPGLRGSMETQYF TGTGCCAGCAGTTACGTTCGGCCCGGGTTACGAGGAAGTATGGAGACCCAGTACTTC
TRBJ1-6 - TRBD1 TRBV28 CASSTHRGRYNSPLHF TGTGCCAGCAGTACACACAGGGGCCGCTATAATTCACCCCTCCACTTT
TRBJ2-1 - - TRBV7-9 CASSLVAILSYNEQFF TGTGCCAGCAGCTTAGTGGCTATACTATCCTACAATGAGCAGTTCTTC
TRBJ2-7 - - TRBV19 CASSIQGGYEQYF TGTGCCAGTAGTATTCAGGGAGGCTACGAGCAGTACTTC
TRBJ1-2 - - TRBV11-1 CASSLGADRSF TGTGCCAGCAGCCTCGGGGCCGACCGTTCCTTC
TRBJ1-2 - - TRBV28 CASSSSQTYGYTF TGTGCCAGCAGTTCGTCACAGACCTATGGCTACACCTTC
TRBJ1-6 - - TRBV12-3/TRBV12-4 CASSGLINSPLHF TGTGCCAGCAGTGGCCTCATTAATTCACCCCTCCACTTT
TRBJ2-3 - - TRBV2 CASTGQGMTDTQYF TGTGCCAGCACGGGTCAGGGGATGACAGATACGCAGTATTTT
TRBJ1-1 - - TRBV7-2 CASSLAPGQTEAFF TGTGCCAGCAGCTTAGCGCCCGGACAGACTGAAGCTTTCTTT
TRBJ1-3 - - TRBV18 CASSPTPGPGNTIYF TGTGCCAGCTCACCAACCCCCGGTCCTGGAAACACCATATATTTT
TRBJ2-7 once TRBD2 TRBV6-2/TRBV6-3 CASSGPGTSYEQYF TGTGCCAGCAGTGGCCCCGGGACTAGCTACGAGCAGTACTTC
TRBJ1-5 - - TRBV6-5 CASRVGYGNQPQHF TGTGCCAGCAGGGTGGGCTACGGCAATCAGCCCCAGCATTTT
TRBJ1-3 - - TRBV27 CASSLSRQATTSNTIYF TGTGCCAGCAGTTTATCTAGACAGGCTACCACCTCGAACACCATATATTTT
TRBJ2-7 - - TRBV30 CAWSVNDYEQYF TGTGCCTGGAGTGTAAATGACTACGAGCAGTACTTC
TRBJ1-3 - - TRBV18 CASSPSGGPGNTIYF TGTGCCAGCTCACCCTCGGGAGGGCCTGGAAACACCATATATTTT
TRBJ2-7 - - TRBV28 CASTPDLIRGEQYF TGTGCCAGCACTCCGGACCTGATACGAGGGGAGCAGTACTTC
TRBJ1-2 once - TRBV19 CASSIGRNYGYTF TGTGCCAGTAGTATTGGCAGAAACTATGGCTACACCTTC
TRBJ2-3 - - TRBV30 CAWSGTTSTDTQYF TGTGCCTGGAGTGGGACTACTAGCACAGATACGCAGTATTTT
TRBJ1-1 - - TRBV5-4 CASRTGTLNTEAFF TGTGCCAGCAGAACCGGGACGCTGAACACTGAAGCTTTCTTT
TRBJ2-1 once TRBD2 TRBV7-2 CASIGGGSYNEQFF TGTGCCAGCATAGGCGGGGGCTCCTACAATGAGCAGTTCTTC
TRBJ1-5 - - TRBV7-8 CASSLARGRDQPQHF TGTGCCAGCAGCTTAGCGCGGGGGAGGGATCAGCCCCAGCATTTT
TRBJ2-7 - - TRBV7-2 CASSLEEGAYEQYF TGTGCCAGCAGCTTAGAGGAAGGGGCCTACGAGCAGTACTTC
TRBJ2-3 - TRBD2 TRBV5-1 CASSLGSSGDTQYF TGCGCCAGCAGCTTGGGGTCTAGCGGAGATACGCAGTATTTT
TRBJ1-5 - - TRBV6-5 CASALGVSNQPQHF TGTGCCAGTGCCCTAGGGGTCAGCAATCAGCCCCAGCATTTT
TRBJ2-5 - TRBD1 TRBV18 CASSPTGLETQYF TGTGCCAGCTCACCGACAGGGTTAGAGACCCAGTACTTC
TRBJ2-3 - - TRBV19 CASRLTGRTDTQYF TGTGCCAGTAGGTTGACAGGCCGCACAGATACGCAGTATTTT
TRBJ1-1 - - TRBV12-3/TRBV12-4 CASGRRGVEAFF TGTGCCAGCGGTCGGAGGGGGGTAGAAGCTTTCTTT
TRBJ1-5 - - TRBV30 CAWSVGYQPQHF TGTGCCTGGAGTGTAGGTTATCAGCCCCAGCATTTT
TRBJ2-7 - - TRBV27 CASRDSSYEQYF TGTGCCAGCAGGGACAGCTCCTACGAGCAGTACTTC
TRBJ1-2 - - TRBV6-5 CASSPRTVRYGYTF TGTGCCAGCAGTCCCCGGACAGTAAGGTATGGCTACACCTTC
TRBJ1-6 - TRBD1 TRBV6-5 CASKNRGLGNSPLHF TGTGCCAGCAAAAACAGGGGGCTGGGGAATTCACCCCTCCACTTT
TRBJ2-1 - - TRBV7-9 CASSLEGTPPGEQFF TGTGCCAGCAGCTTAGAGGGGACACCCCCAGGCGAGCAGTTCTTC
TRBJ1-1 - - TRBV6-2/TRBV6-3 CASSLNEGDVNTEAFF TGTGCCAGCAGCTTAAACGAAGGAGACGTGAACACTGAAGCTTTCTTT
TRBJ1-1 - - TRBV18 CASSRTDTNTEAFF TGTGCCAGCTCACGAACGGACACCAACACTGAAGCTTTCTTT
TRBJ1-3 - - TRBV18 CASSTVSGNTIYF TGTGCCAGCTCCACGGTCTCTGGAAACACCATATATTTT
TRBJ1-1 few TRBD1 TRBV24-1 CATRGQGNTEAFF TGTGCCACCAGGGGACAGGGGAACACTGAAGCTTTCTTT
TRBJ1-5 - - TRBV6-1 CASSEVGPARAF TGTGCCAGCAGTGAAGTAGGGCCAGCCCGGGCTTTT
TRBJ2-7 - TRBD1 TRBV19 CASSSSTGTDYEQYF TGTGCCAGTAGCAGTTCCACCGGGACAGACTACGAGCAGTACTTC
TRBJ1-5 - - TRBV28 CASTSGGTQPQHF TGTGCCAGCACCTCAGGAGGGACTCAGCCCCAGCATTTT
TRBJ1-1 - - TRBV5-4 CASSWAGVNTEAFF TGTGCCAGCAGCTGGGCAGGGGTGAACACTGAAGCTTTCTTT
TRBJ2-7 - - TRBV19 CASSIAGAYEQYF TGTGCCAGTAGTATAGCAGGGGCTTACGAGCAGTACTTC
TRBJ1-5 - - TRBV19 CASISGVNQPQHF TGTGCCAGTATATCAGGGGTCAATCAGCCCCAGCATTTT
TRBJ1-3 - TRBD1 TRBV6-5 CASSTRTGAGNTIYF TGTGCCAGCAGTACCCGTACAGGGGCTGGAAACACCATATATTTT
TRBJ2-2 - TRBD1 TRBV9 CASSVAPGGGAGGELFF TGTGCCAGCAGCGTAGCTCCAGGGGGCGGCGCAGGCGGGGAGCTGTTTTTT
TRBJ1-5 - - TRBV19 CASSIDEGWSNQPQHF TGTGCCAGTAGTATAGATGAAGGTTGGAGCAATCAGCCCCAGCATTTT
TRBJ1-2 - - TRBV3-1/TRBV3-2 CASATTGRGDGYTF TGTGCCAGCGCCACGACGGGGCGTGGCGATGGCTACACCTTC
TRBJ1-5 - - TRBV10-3 CAISESYDNQPQHF TGTGCCATCAGTGAGTCGTATGACAATCAGCCCCAGCATTTT